This paragraph covers one TCR beta chain sequence. This clonotype was seen many times. Its antigen specificity is not known. No much larger clone is present one base from it, and per-base qualities are unavailable. The data originate from a study of Graves' ophthalmopathy and Graves' hyperthyroidism (dated by TCRdb to 2016 to 2019). About the full investigation: Peripheral blood samples were taken at the time of initial diagnosis, before any treatment was given. An independent validation cohort comprised some 18 hyperthyroidism patients and roughly 15 patients who later progressed from hyperthyroidism to ophthalmopathy. The study used TCR beta repertoire signatures to distinguish Graves' ophthalmopathy from Graves' hyperthyroidism and to predict progression to ophthalmopathy. In over five hyperthyroidism patients, the T-cell repertoires found in thyroid tissue were compared with those found in blood. In total, under 150 blood samples were TCR-sequenced: around 42 ophthalmopathy, around 75 hyperthyroidism and some 17 hyperthyroidism-to-ophthalmopathy patients. To explore V-J signatures that distinguish ophthalmopathy from hyperthyroidism, a discovery set of 95 to 100 patients was enrolled, made up of 40 to 45 with ophthalmopathy and 55 to 65 with stable hyperthyroidism. Once sampling was done, hyperthyroidism patients were given methimazole at a starting dose of 30 mg daily, while ophthalmopathy patients were given high-dose intravenous methylprednisolone.

TCR beta CDR3 regions were amplified from RNA transcripts for repertoire sequencing. HTBI primers and the Qiagen OneStep RT-PCR kit were used in a first-round RT-PCR, which was followed by a second-round multiplex PCR, size selection and purification. Libraries were sequenced paired-end with 100 bp reads on an Illumina HiSeq2000. The paper's processing steps were these. SOAPnuke was used to process the reads, removing any read that contained adapters or uncalled bases, had a mean Phred below 15, or lacked an exact match to the constant primer or identifier. COPE v1.2.5 was used to merge high-quality paired reads. Unique nucleotide sequences were defined as clonotypes and aligned to IMGT TRB V, D and J references using MiTCR v1.1. Only V-J combinations with frequency above 0.0001 were analysed, covering more than 99% of repertoires. For each V-J combination, a TCR clonal expansion and chaos score was defined as F50 clonal expansion divided by the chaos observed in the TCRdist matrix. Welch's t-statistics and random forest were used to reduce features to 10 to 15 V-J combinations, which were fed into a naive Bayes classifier. The Morisita-Horn index was used to measure how similar the thyroid and blood repertoires were. TCRdb handled the public reads itself, with Q25 trimming in fastp and clone calling in MiXCR, and kept productive beta chains. Under each unique CDR3 protein, matching rows form one entry showing the most common genes and DNA. TCRdb's processing, not the authors' own work, is the source of the V and J calls. In all, the sample holds 340,000 or so distinct CDR3 sequences, and roughly a sixth of those were seen once. The ten largest clones represent 12% of the sample.

The ophthalmopathy patients had moderately to severely active disease, with a Clinical Activity Score of 3 or higher, a NOSPECS grade of 4 or higher, and a disease duration of less than 3 months. Patients with other autoimmune diseases, uncontrolled infections, pregnancy or lactation were excluded from the study. Diagnosis was based on clinical symptoms, serum thyroxine, TRAb, thyroid ultrasound and orbital computed tomography. Ficoll-Paque density gradient centrifugation was used to isolate PBMCs from about 9.4 ml of fresh peripheral blood. Total RNA was extracted with Trizol reagent and quality-checked on an Agilent 2100 Bioanalyzer. Results the study describes overall, beyond this receptor: In validation, the model predicted ophthalmopathy progression with less than 71% sensitivity and 72.22% specificity; around twelve predicted patients were CT-confirmed with GO in a median of around 6 months. The 13-signature model separated ophthalmopathy from stable hyperthyroidism with 85% to 90% sensitivity and approximately 83% specificity in cross-validation, and 80%/75% in the test set. No statistical method was used to predetermine the sample size, and group allocation was not hidden from the investigators. Most expanded thyroid clonotypes with a frequency above 0.001 also appeared in blood, which suggests that blood repertoires may reflect the immune response in the thyroid.

The germline V gene encodes CDR1 SGHTA and CDR2 FQGNSA. V is pared back by 4 bases and J by 0 bases, with 10 bases lying between the germline termini. The CDR3 contains 16 residues, cysteine and phenylalanine counted. The only DNA kept is the CDR3, 48 bases in frame from the first base. Sequencing was performed on peripheral blood. The rearrangement joined TRBV7-2 to TRBJ1-6; no D gene call is confident. The sequence was collected from an adult man with Graves' ophthalmopathy. The nucleotide sequence is given as TGTGCCAGCAGCTCCGACGGGAGCTCCTATAATTCACCCCTCCACTTT. It translates as CASSSDGSSYNSPLHF.